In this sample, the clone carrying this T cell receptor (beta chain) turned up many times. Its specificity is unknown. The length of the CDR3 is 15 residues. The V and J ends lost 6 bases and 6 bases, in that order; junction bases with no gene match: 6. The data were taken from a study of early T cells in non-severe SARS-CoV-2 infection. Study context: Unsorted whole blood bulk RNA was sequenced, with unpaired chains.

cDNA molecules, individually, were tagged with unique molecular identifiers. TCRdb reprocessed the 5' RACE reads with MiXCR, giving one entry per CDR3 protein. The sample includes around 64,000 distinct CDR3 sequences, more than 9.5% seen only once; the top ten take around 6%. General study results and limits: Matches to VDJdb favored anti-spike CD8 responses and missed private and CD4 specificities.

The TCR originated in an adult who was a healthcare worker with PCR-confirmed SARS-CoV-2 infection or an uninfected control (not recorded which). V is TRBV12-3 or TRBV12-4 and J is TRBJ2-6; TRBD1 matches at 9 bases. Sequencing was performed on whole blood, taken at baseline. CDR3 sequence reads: CASSPRDRVANVLTF. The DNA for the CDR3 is TGTGCCAGCAGCCCCCGGGACAGGGTGGCCAACGTCCTGACTTTC.